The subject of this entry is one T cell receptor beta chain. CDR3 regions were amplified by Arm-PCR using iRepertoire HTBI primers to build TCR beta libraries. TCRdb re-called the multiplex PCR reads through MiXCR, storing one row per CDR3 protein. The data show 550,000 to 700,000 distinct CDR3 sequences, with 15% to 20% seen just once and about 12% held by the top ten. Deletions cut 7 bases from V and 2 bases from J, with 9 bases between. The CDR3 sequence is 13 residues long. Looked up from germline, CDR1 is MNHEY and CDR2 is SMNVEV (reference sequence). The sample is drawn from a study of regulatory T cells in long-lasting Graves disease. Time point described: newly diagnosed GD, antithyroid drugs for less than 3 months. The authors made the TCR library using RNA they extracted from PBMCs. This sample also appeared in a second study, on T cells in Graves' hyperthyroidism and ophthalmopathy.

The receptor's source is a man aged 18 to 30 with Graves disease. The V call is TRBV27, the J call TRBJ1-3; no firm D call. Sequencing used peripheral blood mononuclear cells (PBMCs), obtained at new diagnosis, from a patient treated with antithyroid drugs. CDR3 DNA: TGTGCCAGCAAGAATGGTCCTGGAAACACCATATATTTT. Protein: CASKNGPGNTIYF.